This T cell receptor (beta chain) was retrieved from a study of blood T cells in healthy people across ages. Study in general: About one barcoded beta molecule per two T cells came from capture by template switching.

Total RNA amounts of at least 5.5 micrograms were extracted per sample. PCR was performed a second time for about 7 to 11 cycles using a sample-barcoded 5' primer and a J-beta primer mix. TCRdb itself ran the 5' RACE reads through MiXCR, one entry per CDR3 protein. The table has around 1.5 million distinct CDR3 sequences, 35% to 45% seen once; the top ten hold roughly 7.7%. Regarding this clonotype: Its specificity is unknown.

Broader study findings: Diversity of TCR beta per million T cells declined in a roughly linear way with age.

The material sequenced was blood. The clonotype originates from a woman under 30 in good health.

In DNA, the CDR3 is TGTGCCAGCAGCTCGCCTTTAGCGGGGGAAGCTTCCACCGGGGAGCTGTTTTTT. Amino acid sequence: CASSSPLAGEASTGELFF. The chain carries TRBV7-2 and TRBJ2-2, with 9 bases lining up with TRBD2. The CDR3 runs 18 residues. V was clipped by 4 bases and J by 4 bases; unmatched bases: 13. Germline CDR1 reads SGHTA; CDR2 reads FQGNSA.